The clone carrying this T cell receptor beta chain was recorded only once. The junction departs from germline at one end; a sequencing error may be responsible. It was unsorted whole blood that yielded blood RNA, and germline DNA was also extracted. These data belong to a study of tumor-infiltrating lymphocytes in primary liver carcinoma. The CDR3 has 14 residues. Germline lookup yields CDR1 MNHNS and CDR2 SASEGT. cDNA specific to TCR beta was made from approximately 0.55 ug of total RNA, with a constant-region primer employed for priming. Researchers made the TCR beta libraries by running three nested multiplex PCR rounds with slightly modified ARM-PCR. TRBV1-TRBV30 forward primers paired with a C-beta reverse primer drove the first two PCR rounds, roughly 9 cycles each. One entry per CDR3 protein, called by TCRdb with MiXCR from the multiplex PCR reads. The sample lists about 300,000 distinct CDR3 sequences; less than 75% were seen once.

This clonotype was sampled from a man aged 40-49 years with primary liver carcinoma and hepatitis B virus infection. The sample was peripheral blood. The rearrangement joins TRBV6-1 to TRBJ2-2; D is possibly TRBD1 or TRBD2 (6 bases each). The CDR3 spells CVSSRGGDTGELFF. For the CDR3, the DNA is TGTGTCAGCTCCCGTGGAGGGGACACCGGTGAGCTGTTCTTT.